This T cell receptor beta chain was profiled in a study of T cells expressing NK-cell markers. At the level of the study: Sorted CD3+CD56+NKG2C+, CD3+CD56+NKG2C- and CD3+CD56-NKG2C+ T cells provided the TCR beta repertoires.

The CDR3 runs to 12 residues. Germline V gene lookup returns CDR1 KGHSH and CDR2 LQKENI. TCRdb reprocessed the 5' RACE reads, keeping one entry per CDR3 protein, no DNA. Across about 260,000 distinct CDR3 sequences, the top ten clones capture roughly 4.2% of the sample. This chain links TRBV18 with TRBJ1-1. The sequencing sample was made of blood T cells: a sorted CD56 or NKG2C T cell subset, CD4+ or CD8+ T cells, or bulk PBMC T cells (not recorded which). The clonotype originates from a woman aged 18 to 75 in good health. CDR3 sequence: CASSYPNTEAFF.